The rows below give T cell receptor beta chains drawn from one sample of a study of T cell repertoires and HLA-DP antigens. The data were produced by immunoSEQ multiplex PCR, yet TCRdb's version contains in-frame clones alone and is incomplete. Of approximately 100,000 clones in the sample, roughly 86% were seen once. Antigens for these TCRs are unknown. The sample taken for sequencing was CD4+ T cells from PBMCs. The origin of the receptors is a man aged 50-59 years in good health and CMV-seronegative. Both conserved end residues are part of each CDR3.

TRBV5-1 CASSLAFRPTGFQETQYF
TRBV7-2 CASSNRGHPQETQYF
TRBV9 CASSVADRGRPADYGYTF
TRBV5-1 CASSSGTGEQYF
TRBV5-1 CASRTGTDTGEQYF
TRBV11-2 CASSPKTGGGTQYF
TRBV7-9 CASSSGGYAGTEAFF
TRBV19 CASSIRDRGTYEQYF
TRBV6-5 CASSTGGVSYEQYF
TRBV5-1 CASSPGTGTETQYF
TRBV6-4 CASSDSRDRVCYEQYF
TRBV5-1 CASSLGLNNEQFF
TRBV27 CASSQDPILYNSPLHF
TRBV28 CASSLRGTFF
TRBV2 CASSERRLSTDTQYF
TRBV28 CASSFGLAGVRETQYF
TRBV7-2 CASSLEGLYQPQHF
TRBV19 CASSPGTAPYEQYF
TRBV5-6 CASSPPGTGNYGYTF
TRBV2 CASSEALLGLRGYTF
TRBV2 CATQPTIISYEQYF
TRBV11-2 CASSLEAAGASYNEQFF
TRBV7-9 CASSPPQKGDTQYF
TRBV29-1 CSVLAGADTQYF
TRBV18 CASSPGGGPNGPQHF
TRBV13 CASSLGGLAAYNEQFF
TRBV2 CASSEQGARNQPQHF
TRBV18 CASSRTERVNSPLHF
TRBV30 CAWSRDRANEQFF
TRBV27 CASSRDRGSRYGYTF
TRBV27 CASRRGPSGANTGELFF
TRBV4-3 CASSQDHRKQGFYNEQFF
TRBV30 CAWSGSLTGELFF
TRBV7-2 CASSLVAASGIKAYEQYF
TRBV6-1 CASSDAGLAYEQYF
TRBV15 CATSREGGSSYEQYF
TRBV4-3 CASSLQGGNNSPLHF
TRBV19 CASSPGTGSSYEQYF
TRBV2 CASSEVSGFVKNIQYF
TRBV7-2 CASSPGDSSNQPQHF
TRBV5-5 CASSPTGTSVAYEQYF
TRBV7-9 CASSLRSNQPQHF
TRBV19 CASTPGLDINEQFF
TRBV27 CASSSPGQGRQYF
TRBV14 CASSQAGFSAGNTIYF
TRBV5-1 CASSRPDRGLSGNTIYF
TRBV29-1 CSVDRAQETQYF
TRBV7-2 CASSLGRGGAAEQFF
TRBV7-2 CASSLKGQGSNEQFF
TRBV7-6 CASSLSGTQYF
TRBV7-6 CASSLKGTGELFF
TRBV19 CASSISGRGRSNYGYTF
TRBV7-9 CASSLGNQPQHF
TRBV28 CASSLRQGLNHGELFF
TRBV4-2 CASSPGDNYGYTF
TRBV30 CAWRGLGELNEQFF
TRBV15 CATSGPEPTHEQFF